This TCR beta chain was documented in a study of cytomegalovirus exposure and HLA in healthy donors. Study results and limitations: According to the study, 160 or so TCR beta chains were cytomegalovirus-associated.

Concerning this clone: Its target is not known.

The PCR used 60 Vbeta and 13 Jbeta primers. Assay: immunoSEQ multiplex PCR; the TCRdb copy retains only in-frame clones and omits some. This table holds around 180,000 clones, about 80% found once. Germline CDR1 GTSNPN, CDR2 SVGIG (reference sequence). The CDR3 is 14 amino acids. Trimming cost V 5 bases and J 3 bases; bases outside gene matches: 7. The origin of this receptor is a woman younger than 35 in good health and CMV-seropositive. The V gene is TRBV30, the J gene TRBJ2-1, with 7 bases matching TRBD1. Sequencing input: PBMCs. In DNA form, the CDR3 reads TGTGCCTGGTCTCAGGGGGTGGGCTACAATGAGCAGTTCTTC. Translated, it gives CAWSQGVGYNEQFF.